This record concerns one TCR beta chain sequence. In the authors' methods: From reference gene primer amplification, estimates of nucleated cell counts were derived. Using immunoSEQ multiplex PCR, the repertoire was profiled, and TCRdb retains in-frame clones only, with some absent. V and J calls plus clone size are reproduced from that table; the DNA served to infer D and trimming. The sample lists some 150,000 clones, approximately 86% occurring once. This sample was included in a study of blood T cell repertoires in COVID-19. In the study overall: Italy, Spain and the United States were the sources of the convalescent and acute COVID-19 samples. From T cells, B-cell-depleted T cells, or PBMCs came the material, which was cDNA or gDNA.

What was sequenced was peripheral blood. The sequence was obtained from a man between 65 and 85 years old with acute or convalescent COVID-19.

The CDR3 DNA reads TGTGCCAGCAGTTACTCGATCCGGGGTAACGAGCAGTACTTC. This translates into CASSYSIRGNEQYF. The V call is TRBV6-5, the J call TRBJ2-7; tentatively, D is TRBD2 (5 bases). Trimming took off 0 bases at V and 5 bases at J, with 11 bases between the two ends. CDR1 is MNHEY and CDR2 is SVGAGI in the germline V gene. This CDR3 region has 14 residues.